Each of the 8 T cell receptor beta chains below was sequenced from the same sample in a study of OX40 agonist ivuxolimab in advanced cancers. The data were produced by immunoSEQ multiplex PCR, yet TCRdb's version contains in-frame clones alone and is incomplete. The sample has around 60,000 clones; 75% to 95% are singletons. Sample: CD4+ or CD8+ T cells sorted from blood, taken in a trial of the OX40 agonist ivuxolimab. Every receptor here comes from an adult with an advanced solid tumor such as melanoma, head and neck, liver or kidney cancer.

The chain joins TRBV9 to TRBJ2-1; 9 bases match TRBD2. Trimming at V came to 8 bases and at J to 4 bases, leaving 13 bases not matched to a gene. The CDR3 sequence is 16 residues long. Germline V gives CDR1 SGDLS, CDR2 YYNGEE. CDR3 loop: CASQEDERGVYNEQFF. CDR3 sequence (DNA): TGTGCCAGTCAGGAAGACGAGCGGGGGGTTTACAATGAGCAGTTCTTC. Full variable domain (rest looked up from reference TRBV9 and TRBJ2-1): DSGVTQTPKHLITATGQRVTLRCSPRSGDLSVYWYQQSLDQGLQFLIQYYNGEERAKGNILERFSAQQFPDLHSELNLSSLELGDSALYFCASQEDERGVYNEQFFGPGTRLTVL.

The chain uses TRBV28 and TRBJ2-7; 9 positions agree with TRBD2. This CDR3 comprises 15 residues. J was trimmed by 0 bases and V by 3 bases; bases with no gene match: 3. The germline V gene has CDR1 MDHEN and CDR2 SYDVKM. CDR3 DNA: TGTGCCAGCAGTTTGGCTAGCGGGGACTCCTACGAGCAGTACTTC. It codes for CASSLASGDSYEQYF.

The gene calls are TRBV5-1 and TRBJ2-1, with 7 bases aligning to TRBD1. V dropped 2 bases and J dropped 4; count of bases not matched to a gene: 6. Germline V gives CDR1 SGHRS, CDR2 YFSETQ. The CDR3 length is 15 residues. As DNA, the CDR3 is TGCGCCAGCAGCTTTTACGGGACAGCTTACAATGAGCAGTTCTTC. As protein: CASSFYGTAYNEQFF.

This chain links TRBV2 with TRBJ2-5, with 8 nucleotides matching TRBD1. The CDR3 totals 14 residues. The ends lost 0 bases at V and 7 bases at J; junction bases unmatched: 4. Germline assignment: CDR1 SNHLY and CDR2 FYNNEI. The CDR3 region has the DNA TGTGCCAGCAGTGAAGCAGGACAGGGCTTGACCCAGTACTTC. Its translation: CASSEAGQGLTQYF.

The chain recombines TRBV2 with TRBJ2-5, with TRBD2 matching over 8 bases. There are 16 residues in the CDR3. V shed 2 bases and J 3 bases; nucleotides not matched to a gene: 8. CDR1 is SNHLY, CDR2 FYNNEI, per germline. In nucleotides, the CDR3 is TGTGCCAGCAGTGAAATTTCCGGGAGGGGAAAAGAGACCCAGTACTTC. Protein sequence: CASSEISGRGKETQYF.

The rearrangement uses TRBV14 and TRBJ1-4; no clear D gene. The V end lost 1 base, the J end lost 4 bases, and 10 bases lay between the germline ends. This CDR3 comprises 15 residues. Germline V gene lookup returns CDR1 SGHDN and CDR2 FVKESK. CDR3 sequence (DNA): TGTGCCAGCAGCCAAGGTCGCACCTATAATGAAAAACTGTTTTTT. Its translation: CASSQGRTYNEKLFF.

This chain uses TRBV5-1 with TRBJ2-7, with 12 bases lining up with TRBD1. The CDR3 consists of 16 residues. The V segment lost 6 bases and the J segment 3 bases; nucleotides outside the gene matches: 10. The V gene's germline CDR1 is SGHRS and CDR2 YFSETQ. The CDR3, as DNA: TGCGCCAGCAATTCCGGGACAGGGGGCTCCCTCTACGAGCAGTACTTC. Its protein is CASNSGTGGSLYEQYF. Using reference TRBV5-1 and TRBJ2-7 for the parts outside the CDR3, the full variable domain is KAGVTQTPRYLIKTRGQQVTLSCSPISGHRSVSWYQQTPGQGLQFLFEYFSETQRNKGNFPGRFSGRQFSNSRSEMNVSTLELGDSALYLCASNSGTGGSLYEQYFGPGTRLTVT.

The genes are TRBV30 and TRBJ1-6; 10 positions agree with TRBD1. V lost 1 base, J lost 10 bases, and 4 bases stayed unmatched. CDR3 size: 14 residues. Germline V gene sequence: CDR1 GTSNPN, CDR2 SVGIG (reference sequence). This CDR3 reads CAWSDGTGASPLHF. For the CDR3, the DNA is TGTGCCTGGAGTGACGGGACAGGGGCCTCACCCCTCCACTTT.